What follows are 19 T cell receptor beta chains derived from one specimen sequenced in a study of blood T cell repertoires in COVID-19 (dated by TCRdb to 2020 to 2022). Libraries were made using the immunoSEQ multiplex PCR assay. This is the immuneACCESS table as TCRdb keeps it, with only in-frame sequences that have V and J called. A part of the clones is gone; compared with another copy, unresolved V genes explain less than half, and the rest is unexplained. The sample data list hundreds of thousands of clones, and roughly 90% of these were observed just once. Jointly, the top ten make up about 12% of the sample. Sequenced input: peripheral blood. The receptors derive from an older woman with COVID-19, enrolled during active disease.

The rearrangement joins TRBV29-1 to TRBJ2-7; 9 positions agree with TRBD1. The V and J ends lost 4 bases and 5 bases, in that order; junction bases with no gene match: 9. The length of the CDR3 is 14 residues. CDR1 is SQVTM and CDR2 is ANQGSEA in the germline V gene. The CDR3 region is CSVAGDRESHEQYF. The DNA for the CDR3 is TGCAGCGTTGCAGGGGACAGGGAGTCCCACGAGCAGTACTTC.

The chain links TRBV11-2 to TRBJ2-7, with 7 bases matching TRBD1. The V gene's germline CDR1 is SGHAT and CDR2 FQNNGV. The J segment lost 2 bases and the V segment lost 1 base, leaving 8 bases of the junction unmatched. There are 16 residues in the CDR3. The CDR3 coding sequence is TGTGCCAGCAGCTTAGGGCGACAGGGCCCCGCCTACGAGCAGTACTTC. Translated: CASSLGRQGPAYEQYF.

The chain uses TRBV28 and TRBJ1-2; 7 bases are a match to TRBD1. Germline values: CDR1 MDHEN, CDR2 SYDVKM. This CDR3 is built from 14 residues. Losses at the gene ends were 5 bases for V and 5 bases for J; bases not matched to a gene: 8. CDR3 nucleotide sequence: TGTGCCAGCAGTCCCTCCGACAGGGCGTATGGCTACACCTTC. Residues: CASSPSDRAYGYTF.

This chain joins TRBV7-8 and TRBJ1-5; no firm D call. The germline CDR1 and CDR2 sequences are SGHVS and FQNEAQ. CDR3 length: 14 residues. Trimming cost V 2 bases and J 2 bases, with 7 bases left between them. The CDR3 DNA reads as TGTGCCAGCAGCTTAATGCCGGGCAATCAGCCCCAGCATTTT. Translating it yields CASSLMPGNQPQHF.

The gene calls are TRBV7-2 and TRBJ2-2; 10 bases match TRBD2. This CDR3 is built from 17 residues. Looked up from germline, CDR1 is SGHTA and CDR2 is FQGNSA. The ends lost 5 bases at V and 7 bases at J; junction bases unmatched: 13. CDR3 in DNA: TGTGCCAGCAGCCCTAGTCGGGCTAGCGGGGGTGGCGGGGAGCTGTTTTTT. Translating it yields CASSPSRASGGGGELFF.

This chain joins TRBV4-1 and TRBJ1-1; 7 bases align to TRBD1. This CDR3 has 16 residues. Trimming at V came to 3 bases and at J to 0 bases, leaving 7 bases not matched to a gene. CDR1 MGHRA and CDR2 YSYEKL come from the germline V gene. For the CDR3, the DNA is TGCGCCAGCAGCCATCAAACCGGGACAGTGAACACTGAAGCTTTCTTT. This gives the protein CASSHQTGTVNTEAFF.

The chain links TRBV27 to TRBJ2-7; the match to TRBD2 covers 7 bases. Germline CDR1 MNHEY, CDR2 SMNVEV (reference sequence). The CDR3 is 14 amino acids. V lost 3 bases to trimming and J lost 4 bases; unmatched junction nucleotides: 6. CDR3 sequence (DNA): TGTGCCAGCAGTTTGGCTAGCGGTGTATACGAGCAGTACTTC. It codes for CASSLASGVYEQYF.

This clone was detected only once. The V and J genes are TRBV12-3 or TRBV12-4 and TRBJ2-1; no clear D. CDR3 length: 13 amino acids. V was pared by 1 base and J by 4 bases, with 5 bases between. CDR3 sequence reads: CASSLVVYNEQFF. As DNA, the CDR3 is TGTGCCAGCAGTTTAGTCGTTTACAATGAGCAGTTCTTC.

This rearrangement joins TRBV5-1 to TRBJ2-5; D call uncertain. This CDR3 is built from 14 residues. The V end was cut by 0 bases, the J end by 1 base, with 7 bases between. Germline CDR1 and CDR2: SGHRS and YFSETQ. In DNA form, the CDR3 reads TGCGCCAGCAGCTTGGGACTGCTCCAAGAGACCCAGTACTTC. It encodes CASSLGLLQETQYF.

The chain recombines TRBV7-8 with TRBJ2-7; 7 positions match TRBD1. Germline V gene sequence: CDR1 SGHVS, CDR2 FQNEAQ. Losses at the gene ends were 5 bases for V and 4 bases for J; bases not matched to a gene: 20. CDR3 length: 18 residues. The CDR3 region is CASSRTILGQPSYYEQYF. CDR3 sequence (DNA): TGTGCCAGCAGCCGTACTATCCTGGGACAGCCCTCCTATTACGAGCAGTACTTC.

The CDR3 nucleotides read TGTGCCAGCAGCTCCGAGCGGGGCAACATTCAGTACTTC. It is translated as CASSSERGNIQYF. The chain links TRBV7-2 to TRBJ2-4; 7 bases are a match to TRBD2. The germline V gene encodes CDR1 SGHTA and CDR2 FQGNSA. This CDR3 spans 13 amino acids. J was trimmed by 7 bases and V by 4 bases; bases with no gene match: 4.

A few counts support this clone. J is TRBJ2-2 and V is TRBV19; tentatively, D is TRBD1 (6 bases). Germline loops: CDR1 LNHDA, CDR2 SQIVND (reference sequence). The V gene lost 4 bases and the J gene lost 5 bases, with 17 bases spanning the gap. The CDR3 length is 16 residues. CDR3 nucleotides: TGTGCCAGTAGTAATTTAGGTGGGCAGGGGACCGGGGAGCTGTTTTTT. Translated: CASSNLGGQGTGELFF.

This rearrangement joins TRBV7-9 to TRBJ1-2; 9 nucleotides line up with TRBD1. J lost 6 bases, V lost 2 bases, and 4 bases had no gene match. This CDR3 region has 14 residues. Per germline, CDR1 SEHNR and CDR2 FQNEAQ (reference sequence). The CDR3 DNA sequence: TGTGCCAGCAGCTTATTGGGACAGGGAAATGGCTACACCTTC. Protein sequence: CASSLLGQGNGYTF. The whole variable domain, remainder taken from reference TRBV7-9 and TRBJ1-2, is DTGVSQNPRHKITKRGQNVTFRCDPISEHNRLYWYRQTLGQGPEFLTYFQNEAQLEKSRLLSDRFSAERPKGSFSTLEIQRTEQGDSAMYLCASSLLGQGNGYTFGSGTRLTVV.

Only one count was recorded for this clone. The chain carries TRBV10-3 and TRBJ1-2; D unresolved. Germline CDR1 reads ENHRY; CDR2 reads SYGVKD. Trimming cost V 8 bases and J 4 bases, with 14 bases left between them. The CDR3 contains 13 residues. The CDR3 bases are TGTGCCATCGCGCAGCGAGGGTTCTATGGCTACACCTTC. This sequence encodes CAIAQRGFYGYTF.

The CDR3 sequence is CASSIGGGHEQYF. CDR3 in DNA: TGTGCCAGTAGTATAGGGGGGGGGCACGAGCAGTACTTC. V gene TRBV19 combines with J gene TRBJ2-7; possible D gene TRBD2, 7 bases. The CDR3 is 13 residues long. Germline CDR1 is LNHDA and CDR2 is SQIVND (reference sequence). Trimming cost V 1 base and J 5 bases, with 9 bases left between them.

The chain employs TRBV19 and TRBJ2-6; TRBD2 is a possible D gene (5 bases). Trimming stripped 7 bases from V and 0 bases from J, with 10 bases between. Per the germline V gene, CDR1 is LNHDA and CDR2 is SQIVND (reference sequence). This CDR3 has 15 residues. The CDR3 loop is CASTQRGSGANVLTF. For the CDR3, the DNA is TGTGCCAGTACCCAACGGGGCTCTGGGGCCAACGTCCTGACTTTC.

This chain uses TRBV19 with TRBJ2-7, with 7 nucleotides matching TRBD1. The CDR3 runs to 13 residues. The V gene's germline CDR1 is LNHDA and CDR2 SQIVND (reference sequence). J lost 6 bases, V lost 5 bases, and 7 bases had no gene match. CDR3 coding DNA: TGTGCCAGTAGTGCTAGACAGGGTGGCGAGCAGTACTTC. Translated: CASSARQGGEQYF.

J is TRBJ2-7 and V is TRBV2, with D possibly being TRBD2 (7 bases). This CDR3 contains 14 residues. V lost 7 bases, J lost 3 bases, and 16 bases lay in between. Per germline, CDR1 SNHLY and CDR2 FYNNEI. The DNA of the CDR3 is TGTGCCAGCACCCGGGGGGACACACTCTACGAGCAGTACTTC. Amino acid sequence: CASTRGDTLYEQYF.

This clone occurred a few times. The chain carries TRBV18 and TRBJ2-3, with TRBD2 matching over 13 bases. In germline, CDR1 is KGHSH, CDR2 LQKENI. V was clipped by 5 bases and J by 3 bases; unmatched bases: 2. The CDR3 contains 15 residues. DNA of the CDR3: TGTGCCAGCTCATCGGGACTAGCGGGGACAGATACGCAGTATTTT. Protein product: CASSSGLAGTDTQYF.